Presented here are 2 T cell receptor beta chains from one specimen sequenced in a study of CD8+ T cells in alopecia areata. RNA was isolated and reverse transcribed to cDNA, the sequencing template. Profiling relied on immunoSEQ multiplex PCR, and the TCRdb table lists in-frame clones only, not all of them. The profile covers hundreds of thousands of clones, with around 67% appearing a single time and under 1.5% taken by the ten largest. The material was CD4+ T cells sorted from blood, obtained at week 0. All receptors derive from a human donor with alopecia areata.

The gene calls are TRBV19 and TRBJ1-5, with a weak D call TRBD1 (5 bases). The CDR3 covers 14 residues. V dropped 7 bases and J dropped 2 bases, with 12 bases sitting between them. Per germline, CDR1 LNHDA and CDR2 SQIVND (reference sequence). CDR3 loop: CASTTGGGNQPQHF. CDR3 DNA sequence: TGTGCCAGTACGACCGGAGGGGGCAATCAGCCCCAGCATTTT.

The chain has TRBV9 and TRBJ1-1; D may be TRBD1 (5 bases). The V end was cut by 0 bases, the J end by 0 bases, with 6 bases between. The CDR3 sequence is 14 residues long. Germline-derived CDR1 and CDR2 are SGDLS and YYNGEE. The CDR3 DNA reads as TGTGCCAGCAGCGTAGGAGGGGTGAACACTGAAGCTTTCTTT. It codes for CASSVGGVNTEAFF.